A single sample gave rise to the 10 T cell receptor beta chains below, sequenced in a study of read filtering for tumor transcriptome and immune sequencing. This library used around 400 ng RNA and molecular barcoded adaptors spanning alpha/delta and beta/gamma chains. TCRdb reprocessed the reads with MiXCR, giving one entry per CDR3 protein. The sample lists approximately 38,000 distinct CDR3 sequences; around 13% were seen once. The sample consisted of a population of CD138-negative cells sorted from bone marrow. The receptors were gathered from a donor at least 40 years old with multiple myeloma.

The chain combines TRBV30 with TRBJ1-1; TRBD1 matches at 7 bases. Germline V gives CDR1 GTSNPN, CDR2 SVGIG (reference sequence). V was pared by 1 base and J by 0 bases, with 2 bases of the junction left unmatched. The CDR3 spans 14 residues. The CDR3 sequence is CAWSDGQVNTEAFF. DNA for the CDR3: TGTGCCTGGAGTGATGGACAGGTGAACACTGAAGCTTTCTTT.

This clonotype was picked up many times. V usage is TRBV6-2 or TRBV6-3 and J usage is TRBJ2-3, with D perhaps TRBD1 (5 bases). The CDR3 runs 14 residues. V was shortened by 4 bases and J by 4 bases, with 12 bases between the two germline ends. The germline V gene encodes CDR1 MNHEY and CDR2 SVGEGT. CDR3 in amino acids: CASSWTPAPDTQYF. CDR3 nucleotide sequence: TGTGCCAGCAGTTGGACACCTGCACCAGATACGCAGTATTTT.

Ten or more counts support this clonotype. This sequence joins TRBV7-2 and TRBJ1-5, with 12 nucleotides matching TRBD1. Trimming at V came to 1 base and at J to 6 bases, leaving 4 bases not matched to a gene. This CDR3 is built from 16 residues. Germline V gene data show CDR1 as SGHTA and CDR2 as FQGNSA. CDR3 amino acids: CASSLVGTGGSQPQHF. The DNA for the CDR3 is TGTGCCAGCAGCTTAGTCGGGACAGGGGGCAGTCAGCCCCAGCATTTT.

This clonotype was seen many times. This chain connects TRBV20-1 to TRBJ2-1; 9 bases map to TRBD1. From germline, CDR1 is DFQATT and CDR2 SNEGSKA (reference sequence). The CDR3 extends over 18 amino acids. V shed 0 bases, J shed 1 base, and the junction held 10 bases outside the gene matches. The DNA for the CDR3 is TGCAGTGCTAGAGACGAAACCGGGACAGGGCGATCCTACAATGAGCAGTTCTTC. Amino acids: CSARDETGTGRSYNEQFF.

The chain links TRBV10-3 to TRBJ1-6; the D gene is possibly TRBD1 (5 bases). The V end lost 2 bases, the J end lost 6 bases, and 14 bases lay between the germline ends. The germline V gene encodes CDR1 ENHRY and CDR2 SYGVKD. The CDR3 covers 16 residues. CDR3 protein: CAISEVSGARNSPLHF. CDR3 coding DNA: TGTGCCATCAGTGAGGTTTCTGGGGCCCGTAATTCACCCCTCCACTTT.

This clonotype has at least ten counts. This rearrangement joins TRBV5-1 to TRBJ2-7; 14 nucleotides align to TRBD2. There are 16 residues in the CDR3. Trimming cost V 3 bases and J 4 bases; bases outside gene matches: 6. The germline V gene encodes CDR1 SGHRS and CDR2 YFSETQ. The CDR3 spells CASSWAGTSGSYEQYF. For the CDR3, the DNA is TGCGCCAGCAGCTGGGCCGGGACTAGCGGGAGTTACGAGCAGTACTTC.

A note on this clonotype: Given a much more abundant clone one base away, this may be a read error. This chain connects TRBV5-1 to TRBJ2-1; D uncertain. V lost 3 bases, J lost 5 bases, and 12 bases lay in between. Germline lookup yields CDR1 SGHRS and CDR2 YFSETQ. The CDR3 is made up of 14 amino acids. CDR3 residues: CASSSTYYDNEQFF. In nucleotides, the CDR3 is TGCGCCAGCAGCTCCACTTACTACGACAATGAGCAGTTCTTC.

This clonotype was found many times. This chain connects TRBV29-1 to TRBJ2-3; 10 bases map to TRBD1. The CDR3 length is 18 residues. Trimming cost V 3 bases and J 4 bases; bases outside gene matches: 16. The V gene's germline CDR1 is SQVTM and CDR2 ANQGSEA. The CDR3 DNA reads TGCAGCGTTGAGGCAGACAGGGGGCCCGGGGGTTTCTCAGATACGCAGTATTTT. It specifies CSVEADRGPGGFSDTQYF.

This clonotype was recorded many times. The chain recombines TRBV7-9 with TRBJ2-1, with a possible D match to TRBD2 (5 bases). Germline CDR1 reads SEHNR; CDR2 reads FQNEAQ (reference sequence). Trimming shortened V by 5 bases and J by 8 bases, and 7 bases separated the two germline ends. The CDR3 loop spans 11 amino acids. In DNA form, the CDR3 reads TGTGCCAGCAGCCGGGAAGATGAGCAGTTCTTC. Translation: CASSREDEQFF.

This clonotype has a count of ten or more. The chain joins TRBV20-1 to TRBJ2-7, with 7 nucleotides matching TRBD2. Looked up from germline, CDR1 is DFQATT and CDR2 is SNEGSKA (reference sequence). The CDR3 contains 14 residues. V dropped 0 bases and J dropped 4; count of bases not matched to a gene: 6. The CDR3 reads CSARDGNSGYEQYF. The CDR3 DNA follows: TGCAGTGCTAGAGATGGGAATAGCGGGTACGAGCAGTACTTC.